This record concerns one TCR beta chain sequence. The sample originates from a study of blood T cell repertoires in COVID-19. Study-level information: Both acute and convalescent COVID-19 samples were obtained from the United States, Italy and Spain.

Germline assignment: CDR1 WSHSY and CDR2 SAAADI. V was shortened by 5 bases and J by 4 bases, with 8 bases between the two germline ends. The CDR3 consists of 12 residues. Authors' analysis steps: For nucleated cells, counts were estimated from reference gene primer amplification. Clones were sequenced by immunoSEQ multiplex PCR, and TCRdb holds only the in-frame ones, with some missing. That table furnishes V, J and clone size, whereas the DNA furnished D and trimming. Here the sample spans around 270,000 clones, less than 90% being singletons. The specimen sequenced was peripheral blood. The rearrangement links TRBV10-2 to TRBJ1-1; the D is unclear. The sequence was obtained from a woman aged 40 to 55 who had recovered from COVID-19. CDR3: CASSMMATEAFF. CDR3 in DNA: TGCGCCAGCAGTATGATGGCCACTGAAGCTTTCTTT.